The TCR beta chain described here comes from a study of control samples from healthy donors and cancer patients. This clone appeared once. From germline, CDR1 is GTSNPN and CDR2 SVGIG (reference sequence). The CDR3 is made up of 15 amino acids. V gave up 0 bases and J gave up 5 bases, with 16 bases separating them. The table came from immunoSEQ multiplex PCR; TCRdb's copy has only in-frame clones and leaves some out. The data contain 90,000 to 100,000 clones, approximately 84% of them singletons. Sequenced input: PBMCs. The chain combines TRBV30 with TRBJ1-1; D may be TRBD1 (5 bases). This receptor was taken from a man between 70 and 80 years old with lung cancer. The CDR3 bases are TGTGCCTGGAGTGTACTATTAAGGGGTTGGACTGAAGCTTTCTTT. It specifies CAWSVLLRGWTEAFF.